This T cell receptor beta chain was documented in a study of CD8 T cells in ankylosing spondylitis. Notes on the study in general: Typical of ankylosing spondylitis blood, it appeared, was a TCR beta motif of several highly homologous variants.

MiXCR, applied by TCRdb to the 5' RACE reads, yields one record per CDR3 protein. The sample contains 220,000 or so distinct CDR3 sequences, about 11% of which appear only once. This clonotype occurred many times. Its antigen is not known. V lost 4 bases and J lost 5; bases outside the gene matches: 7. CDR1 is SGHRS, CDR2 YFSETQ, per germline. CDR3 length equals 14 residues. The sequencing input was blood, either unsorted or a sorted T cell fraction (not recorded which). This receptor was obtained from a male donor with ankylosing spondylitis or in good health (not recorded which). This chain links TRBV5-1 with TRBJ2-7; 9 nucleotides agree with TRBD1. CDR3 nucleotides: TGCGCCAGCAGCCTCGGGACAGGGAGCCACGAGCAGTACTTC. Its translation: CASSLGTGSHEQYF.